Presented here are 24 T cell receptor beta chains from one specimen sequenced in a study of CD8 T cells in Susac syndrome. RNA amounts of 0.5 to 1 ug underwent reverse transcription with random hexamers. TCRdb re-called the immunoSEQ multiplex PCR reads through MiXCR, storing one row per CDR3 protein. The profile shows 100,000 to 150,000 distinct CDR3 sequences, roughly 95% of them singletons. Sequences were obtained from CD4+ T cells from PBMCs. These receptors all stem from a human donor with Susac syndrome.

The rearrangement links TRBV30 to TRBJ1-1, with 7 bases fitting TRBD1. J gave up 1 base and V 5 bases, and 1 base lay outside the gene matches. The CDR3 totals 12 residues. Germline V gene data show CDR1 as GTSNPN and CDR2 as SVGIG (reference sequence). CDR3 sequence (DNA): TGTGCCTGGGGGGACAGGAACACTGAAGCTTTCTTT. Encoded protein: CAWGDRNTEAFF.

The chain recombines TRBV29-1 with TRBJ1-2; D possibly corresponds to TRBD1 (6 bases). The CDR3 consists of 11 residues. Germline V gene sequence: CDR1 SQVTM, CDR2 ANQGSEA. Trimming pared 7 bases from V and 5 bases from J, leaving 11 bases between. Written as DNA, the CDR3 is TGCAGCGCCGTGGGGACATATGGCTACACCTTC. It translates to CSAVGTYGYTF.

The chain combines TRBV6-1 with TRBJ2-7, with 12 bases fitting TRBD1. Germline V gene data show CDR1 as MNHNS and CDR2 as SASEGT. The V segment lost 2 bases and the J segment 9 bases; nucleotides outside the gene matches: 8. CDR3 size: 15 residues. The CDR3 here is CASSEPGTGGAAQYF. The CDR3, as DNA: TGTGCCAGCAGTGAACCCGGGACAGGGGGCGCCGCGCAGTACTTC.

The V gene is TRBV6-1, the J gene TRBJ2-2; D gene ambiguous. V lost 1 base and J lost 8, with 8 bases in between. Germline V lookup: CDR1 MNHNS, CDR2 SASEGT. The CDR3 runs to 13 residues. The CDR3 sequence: CASSEDMRGELFF. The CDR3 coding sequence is TGTGCCAGCAGTGAAGATATGAGAGGGGAGCTGTTTTTT.

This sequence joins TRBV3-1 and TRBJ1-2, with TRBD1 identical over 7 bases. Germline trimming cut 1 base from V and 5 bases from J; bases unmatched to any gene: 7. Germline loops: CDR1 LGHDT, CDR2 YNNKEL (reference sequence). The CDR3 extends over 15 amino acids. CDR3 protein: CASSQGGQSTYGYTF. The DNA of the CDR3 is TGTGCCAGCAGCCAAGGGGGACAGTCCACGTATGGCTACACCTTC.

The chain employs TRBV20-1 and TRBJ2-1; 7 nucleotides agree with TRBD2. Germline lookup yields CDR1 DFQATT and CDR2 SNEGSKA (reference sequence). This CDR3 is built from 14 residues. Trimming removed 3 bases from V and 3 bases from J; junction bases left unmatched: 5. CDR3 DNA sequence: TGCAGTGCTAGGGGGGGGGAGGTCTACAATGAGCAGTTCTTC. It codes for CSARGGEVYNEQFF.

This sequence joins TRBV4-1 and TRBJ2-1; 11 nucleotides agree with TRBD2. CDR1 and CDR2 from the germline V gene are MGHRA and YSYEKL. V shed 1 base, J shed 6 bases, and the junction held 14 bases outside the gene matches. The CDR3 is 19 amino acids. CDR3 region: CASSQGEVQTSGRSNEQFF. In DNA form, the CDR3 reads TGCGCCAGCAGCCAAGGCGAAGTGCAAACTAGCGGGAGATCCAATGAGCAGTTCTTC.

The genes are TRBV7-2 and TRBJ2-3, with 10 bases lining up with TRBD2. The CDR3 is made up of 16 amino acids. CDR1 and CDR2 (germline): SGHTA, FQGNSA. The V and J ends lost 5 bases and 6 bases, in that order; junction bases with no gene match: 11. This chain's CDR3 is CASSGGTSVLSDTQYF. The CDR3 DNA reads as TGTGCCAGCAGCGGTGGGACTAGCGTGCTTTCGGATACGCAGTATTTT. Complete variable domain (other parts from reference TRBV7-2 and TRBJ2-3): GAGVSQSPSNKVTEKGKDVELRCDPISGHTALYWYRQSLGQGLEFLIYFQGNSAPDKSGLPSDRFSAERTGGSVSTLTIQRTQQEDSAVYLCASSGGTSVLSDTQYFGPGTRLTVL.

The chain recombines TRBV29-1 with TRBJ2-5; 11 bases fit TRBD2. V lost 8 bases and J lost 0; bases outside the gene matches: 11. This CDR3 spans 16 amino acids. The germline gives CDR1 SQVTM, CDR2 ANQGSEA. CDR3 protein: CSYQGGTSGDQETQYF. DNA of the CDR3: TGCAGCTACCAGGGTGGGACTAGCGGAGACCAAGAGACCCAGTACTTC.

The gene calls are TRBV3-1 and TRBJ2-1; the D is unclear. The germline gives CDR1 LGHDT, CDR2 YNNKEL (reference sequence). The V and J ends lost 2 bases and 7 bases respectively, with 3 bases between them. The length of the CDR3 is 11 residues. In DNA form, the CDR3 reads TGTGCCAGCAGCCAAACGAATGAGCAGTTCTTC. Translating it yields CASSQTNEQFF.

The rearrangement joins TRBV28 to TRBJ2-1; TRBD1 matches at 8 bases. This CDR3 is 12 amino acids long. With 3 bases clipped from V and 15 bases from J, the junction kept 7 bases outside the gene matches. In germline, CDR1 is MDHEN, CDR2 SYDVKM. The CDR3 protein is CASSFIRGQRFF. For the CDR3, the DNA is TGTGCCAGCAGTTTTATCAGGGGGCAACGGTTCTTC.

The CDR3 DNA reads TGTGCCAGCAGCCCTATGGTAGGAAACATTCAGTACTTC. Residues: CASSPMVGNIQYF. The J gene is TRBJ2-4, the V gene TRBV7-2, with D hard to call. Trimming pared 5 bases from V and 6 bases from J, leaving 11 bases between. The CDR3 is made up of 13 amino acids. CDR1 and CDR2 (germline): SGHTA, FQGNSA.

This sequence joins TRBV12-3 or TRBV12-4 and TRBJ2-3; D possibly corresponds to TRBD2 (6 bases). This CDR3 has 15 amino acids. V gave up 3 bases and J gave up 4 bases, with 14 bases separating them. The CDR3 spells CASSFVLGGADTQYF. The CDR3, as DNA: TGTGCCAGCAGTTTTGTACTAGGCGGGGCAGATACGCAGTATTTT.

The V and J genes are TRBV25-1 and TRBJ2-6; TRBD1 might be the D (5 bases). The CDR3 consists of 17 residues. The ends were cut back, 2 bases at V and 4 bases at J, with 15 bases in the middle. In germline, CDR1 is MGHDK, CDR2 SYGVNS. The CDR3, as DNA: TGTGCCAGCAGTGAACTTGGTTCAGGGTCCGGGGCCAACGTCCTGACTTTC. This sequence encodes CASSELGSGSGANVLTF. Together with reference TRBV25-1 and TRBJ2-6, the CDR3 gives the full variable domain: EADIYQTPRYLVIGTGKKITLECSQTMGHDKMYWYQQDPGMELHLIHYSYGVNSTEKGDLSSESTVSRIRTEHFPLTLESARPSHTSQYLCASSELGSGSGANVLTFGAGSRLTVL.

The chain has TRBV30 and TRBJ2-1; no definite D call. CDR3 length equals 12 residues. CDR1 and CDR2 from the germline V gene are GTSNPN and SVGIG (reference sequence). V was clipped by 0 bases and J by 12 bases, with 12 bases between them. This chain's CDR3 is CAWSVGGRGQFF. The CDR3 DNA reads TGTGCCTGGAGTGTCGGTGGTCGTGGGCAGTTCTTC. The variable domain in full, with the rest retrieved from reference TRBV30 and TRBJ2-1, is SQTIHQWPATLVQPVGSPLSLECTVEGTSNPNLYWYRQAAGRGLQLLFYSVGIGQISSEVPQNLSASRPQDRQFILSSKKLLLSDSGFYLCAWSVGGRGQFFGPGTRLTVL.

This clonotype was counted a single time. The CDR3: CASSSGQLNQPQHF. CDR3 in DNA: TGTGCCAGCAGCTCGGGACAGCTCAATCAGCCCCAGCATTTT. The chain uses TRBV3-1 and TRBJ1-5; 7 positions match TRBD1. The CDR3 runs to 14 residues. Trimming at V came to 5 bases and at J to 3 bases, leaving 4 bases not matched to a gene. Germline CDR1 is LGHDT and CDR2 is YNNKEL (reference sequence).

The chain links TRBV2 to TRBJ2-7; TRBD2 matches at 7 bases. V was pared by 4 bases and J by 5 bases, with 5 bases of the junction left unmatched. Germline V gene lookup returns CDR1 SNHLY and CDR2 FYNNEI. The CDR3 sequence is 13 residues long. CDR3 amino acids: CASSAGLPDEQYF. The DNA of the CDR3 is TGTGCCAGCAGTGCGGGACTACCCGACGAGCAGTACTTC.

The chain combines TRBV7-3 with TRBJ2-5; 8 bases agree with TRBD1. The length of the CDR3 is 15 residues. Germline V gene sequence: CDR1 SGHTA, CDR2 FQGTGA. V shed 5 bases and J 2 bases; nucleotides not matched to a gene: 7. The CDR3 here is CASSKRGTGQETQYF. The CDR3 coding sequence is TGTGCCAGCAGCAAAAGGGGGACAGGACAAGAGACCCAGTACTTC.

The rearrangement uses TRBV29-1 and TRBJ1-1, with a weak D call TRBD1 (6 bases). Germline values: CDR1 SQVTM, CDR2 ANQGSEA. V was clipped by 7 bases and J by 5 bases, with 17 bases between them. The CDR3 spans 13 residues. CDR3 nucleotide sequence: TGCAGCGCTCAGACAGGAGGTGCGACTGAAGCTTTCTTT. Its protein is CSAQTGGATEAFF.

In nucleotides, the CDR3 is TGTGCCAGCAGCTCCGGGACAGGGTTCTACGAGCAGTACTTC. Its protein product is CASSSGTGFYEQYF. The chain employs TRBV14 and TRBJ2-7; 9 bases align to TRBD1. The CDR3 sequence is 14 residues long. V was clipped by 5 bases and J by 3 bases; unmatched bases: 5. Germline V gene lookup returns CDR1 SGHDN and CDR2 FVKESK.

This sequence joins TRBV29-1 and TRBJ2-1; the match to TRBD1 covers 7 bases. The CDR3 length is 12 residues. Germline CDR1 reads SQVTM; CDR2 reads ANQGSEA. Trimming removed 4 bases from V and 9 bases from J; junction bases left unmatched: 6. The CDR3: CSVGQGVGEQFF. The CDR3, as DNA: TGCAGCGTTGGTCAGGGGGTGGGTGAGCAGTTCTTC.

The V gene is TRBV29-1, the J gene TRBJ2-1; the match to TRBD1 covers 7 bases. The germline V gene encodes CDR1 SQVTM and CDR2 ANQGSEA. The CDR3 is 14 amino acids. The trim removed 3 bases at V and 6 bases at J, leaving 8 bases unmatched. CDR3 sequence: CSVDTTGSSNEQFF. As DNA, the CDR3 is TGCAGCGTTGACACGACAGGGAGCTCCAATGAGCAGTTCTTC.

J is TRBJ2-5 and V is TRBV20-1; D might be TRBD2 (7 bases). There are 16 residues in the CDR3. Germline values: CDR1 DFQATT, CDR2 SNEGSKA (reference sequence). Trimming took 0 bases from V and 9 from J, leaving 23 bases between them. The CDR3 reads CSARDIGGGDTRAQYF. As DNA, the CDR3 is TGCAGTGCTAGAGATATAGGGGGGGGAGATACGAGGGCCCAGTACTTC.

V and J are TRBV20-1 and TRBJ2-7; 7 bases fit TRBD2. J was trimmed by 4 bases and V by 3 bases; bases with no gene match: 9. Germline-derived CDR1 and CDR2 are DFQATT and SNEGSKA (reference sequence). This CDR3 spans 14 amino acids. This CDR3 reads CSARGGRYAYEQYF. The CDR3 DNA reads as TGCAGTGCTAGGGGCGGGAGATACGCGTACGAGCAGTACTTC.